The rows below give T cell receptor beta chains drawn from one sample of a study of cytomegalovirus exposure and HLA in healthy donors. TCRdb keeps only in-frame clones here, not all; method: immunoSEQ multiplex PCR. The sample shows 150,000 to 200,000 clones, 65% to 90% of them seen only once. Material for sequencing was PBMCs. These receptors all stem from a human donor in good health. Each CDR3 is given with its conserved first and last residue. Each record gives: V gene, J gene, D gene, clone size, CDR3 protein, CDR3 DNA. D genes are given only for firm matches. Only some rows state a clone size, as once, few, many or a class for expanded clones.

V: TRBV5-6; J: TRBJ1-6; D: .; size: .; CDR3: CASSLRDSPLHF; DNA: TGTGCCAGCAGCCTGCGTGATTCACCCCTCCACTTT
V: TRBV10-3; J: TRBJ2-7; D: TRBD2; size: .; CDR3: CATREGLVKYEQYF; DNA: TGTGCCACCCGAGAGGGACTAGTGAAATACGAGCAGTACTTC
V: TRBV9; J: TRBJ2-1; D: .; size: .; CDR3: CASSAGTRKQFF; DNA: TGTGCCAGCAGCGCGGGGACACGGAAGCAGTTCTTC
V: TRBV27; J: TRBJ2-7; D: .; size: .; CDR3: CASSSTGYYEQYF; DNA: TGTGCCAGCAGTTCGACAGGATACTACGAGCAGTACTTC
V: TRBV14; J: TRBJ2-1; D: .; size: .; CDR3: CASSFRLTSFDEQFF; DNA: TGTGCCAGCAGCTTTCGCCTGACTAGTTTTGATGAGCAGTTCTTC
V: TRBV2; J: TRBJ1-1; D: .; size: .; CDR3: CASSERGLRNTEAFF; DNA: TGTGCCAGCAGTGAAAGGGGATTAAGGAACACTGAAGCTTTCTTT
V: TRBV19; J: TRBJ1-5; D: .; size: .; CDR3: CASSIGQDQGQPQHF; DNA: TGTGCCAGTAGTATAGGTCAGGATCAGGGGCAGCCCCAGCATTTT
V: TRBV12-5; J: TRBJ2-1; D: .; size: .; CDR3: CASGLVLPGGSEQFF; DNA: TGTGCTAGTGGTTTGGTCCTGCCCGGGGGAAGTGAGCAGTTCTTC
V: TRBV4-1; J: TRBJ2-5; D: .; size: once; CDR3: CASSRLLDSRTAGETQYF; DNA: TGCGCCAGCAGCCGCCTTTTGGACTCCAGAACTGCGGGGGAGACCCAGTACTTC
V: TRBV12-5; J: TRBJ2-2; D: .; size: .; CDR3: CASGPRLTANTGELFF; DNA: TGTGCTAGTGGTCCTCGACTGACTGCGAACACCGGGGAGCTGTTTTTT
V: TRBV10-3; J: TRBJ1-5; D: TRBD1; size: .; CDR3: CAISRAGGESNQPQHF; DNA: TGTGCCATCAGTCGGGCAGGGGGCGAAAGCAATCAGCCCCAGCATTTT
V: TRBV5-1; J: TRBJ2-7; D: .; size: .; CDR3: CASSLDAGTRWGYEQYF; DNA: TGCGCCAGCAGCCTGGACGCCGGGACAAGATGGGGCTACGAGCAGTACTTC
V: TRBV7-6; J: TRBJ1-1; D: .; size: once; CDR3: CASSQQWSNRAFF; DNA: TGTGCCAGCAGCCAACAATGGAGCAATCGGGCTTTCTTT
V: TRBV27; J: TRBJ1-6; D: TRBD1; size: .; CDR3: CASSTGQVGHDSPLHF; DNA: TGTGCCAGCAGTACCGGACAGGTTGGGCATGATTCACCCCTCCACTTT
V: TRBV19; J: TRBJ2-7; D: TRBD1; size: .; CDR3: CASSITGGVYEQYF; DNA: TGTGCCAGTAGTATAACAGGGGGCGTCTACGAGCAGTACTTC
V: TRBV7-6; J: TRBJ2-3; D: TRBD2; size: .; CDR3: CASASGRSVSGTQYF; DNA: TGTGCCAGTGCTAGCGGGAGATCCGTTTCAGGAACGCAGTATTTT
V: TRBV7-9; J: TRBJ1-2; D: .; size: .; CDR3: CASSLDGGSGGYTF; DNA: TGTGCCAGCAGCTTAGACGGGGGGAGTGGTGGCTACACCTTC
V: TRBV5-1; J: TRBJ1-2; D: .; size: once; CDR3: CASSSADRVYGYTF; DNA: TGCGCCAGCAGCTCCGCTGACAGAGTTTATGGCTACACCTTC
V: TRBV11-2; J: TRBJ2-7; D: TRBD1; size: .; CDR3: CASSLGQGAGSYEQYF; DNA: TGTGCCAGCAGCTTAGGGCAGGGGGCTGGGTCCTACGAGCAGTACTTC
V: TRBV6-6; J: TRBJ1-1; D: TRBD1; size: .; CDR3: CASRPTGGANTEAFF; DNA: TGTGCCAGCAGGCCCACAGGGGGCGCGAACACTGAAGCTTTCTTT
V: TRBV4-1; J: TRBJ1-1; D: TRBD1; size: .; CDR3: CASSQETGVAFF; DNA: TGCGCCAGCAGCCAAGAGACAGGGGTGGCTTTCTTT
V: TRBV2; J: TRBJ2-2; D: TRBD1; size: .; CDR3: CASSETGQGAGELFF; DNA: TGTGCCAGCAGTGAAACGGGACAGGGGGCCGGGGAGCTGTTTTTT
V: TRBV9; J: TRBJ1-4; D: .; size: .; CDR3: CASSPEARSEKLFF; DNA: TGTGCCAGCAGCCCAGAGGCGAGATCTGAAAAACTGTTTTTT
V: TRBV5-1; J: TRBJ2-3; D: TRBD2; size: few; CDR3: CASSLGSAGDGTDTQYF; DNA: TGCGCCAGCAGCTTGGGTTCAGCGGGGGACGGGACAGATACGCAGTATTTT
V: TRBV4-3; J: TRBJ1-1; D: .; size: few; CDR3: CASSPGQQVGNTEAFF; DNA: TGCGCCAGCAGTCCCGGACAGCAGGTTGGGAACACTGAAGCTTTCTTT
V: TRBV6-1; J: TRBJ1-5; D: .; size: .; CDR3: CASSEVGVSNQPQHF; DNA: TGTGCCAGCAGTGAAGTGGGCGTTAGCAATCAGCCCCAGCATTTT
V: TRBV7-2; J: TRBJ2-7; D: TRBD1; size: .; CDR3: CASSVPDRSVEQYF; DNA: TGTGCCAGCAGCGTACCGGACAGGTCCGTCGAGCAGTACTTC
V: TRBV4-3; J: TRBJ1-6; D: TRBD1; size: .; CDR3: CASSQDRMDRGPSPLHF; DNA: TGCGCCAGCAGCCAAGATAGAATGGACAGGGGGCCTTCACCCCTCCACTTT
V: TRBV13; J: TRBJ2-5; D: .; size: few; CDR3: CASSFGLARETQYF; DNA: TGTGCCAGCAGCTTCGGCCTAGCACGAGAGACCCAGTACTTC
V: TRBV9; J: TRBJ2-1; D: TRBD2; size: .; CDR3: CASSVAGEGYNEQFF; DNA: TGTGCCAGCAGCGTAGCTGGGGAGGGATACAATGAGCAGTTCTTC
V: TRBV4-3; J: TRBJ1-1; D: .; size: .; CDR3: CASSQGPVTEAFF; DNA: TGCGCCAGCAGCCAAGGGCCCGTGACTGAAGCTTTCTTT
V: TRBV19; J: TRBJ1-5; D: TRBD1; size: .; CDR3: CASSIQGDQPQHF; DNA: TGTGCCAGTAGTATCCAGGGGGATCAGCCCCAGCATTTT
V: TRBV7-9; J: TRBJ1-1; D: .; size: .; CDR3: CASSLVQNTEAFF; DNA: TGTGCCAGCAGCTTAGTCCAAAACACTGAAGCTTTCTTT
V: TRBV11-3; J: TRBJ2-2; D: TRBD2; size: .; CDR3: CASSLSGGRGGELFF; DNA: TGTGCCAGCAGCTTAAGCGGGGGCCGGGGCGGGGAGCTGTTTTTT
V: TRBV19; J: TRBJ2-7; D: .; size: few; CDR3: CAGWQRNEQYF; DNA: TGTGCCGGGTGGCAGAGGAACGAGCAGTACTTC
V: TRBV6-6; J: TRBJ1-2; D: .; size: .; CDR3: CASSYGRVDGYTF; DNA: TGTGCCAGCAGTTACGGCAGGGTAGATGGCTACACCTTC
V: TRBV7-9; J: TRBJ1-1; D: .; size: .; CDR3: CASSSERIGEAFF; DNA: TGTGCCAGCAGCTCAGAAAGAATTGGTGAAGCTTTCTTT
V: TRBV6-5; J: TRBJ2-5; D: TRBD1; size: .; CDR3: CASSPDRERETQYF; DNA: TGTGCCAGCAGTCCGGACAGGGAAAGAGAGACCCAGTACTTC
V: TRBV9; J: TRBJ2-3; D: .; size: .; CDR3: CASSVELGLTMTDTQYF; DNA: TGTGCCAGCAGCGTAGAACTCGGACTTACCATGACAGATACGCAGTATTTT
V: TRBV2; J: TRBJ2-2; D: .; size: .; CDR3: CASSERGFLGELFF; DNA: TGTGCCAGCAGTGAACGGGGTTTCCTAGGGGAGCTGTTTTTT
V: TRBV4-3; J: TRBJ1-5; D: TRBD1; size: .; CDR3: CASSHDREQPQHF; DNA: TGCGCCAGCAGCCACGACAGGGAACAGCCCCAGCATTTT
V: TRBV19; J: TRBJ1-1; D: TRBD1; size: .; CDR3: CASSTDRGNTEAFF; DNA: TGTGCCAGTAGTACTGACAGGGGTAACACTGAAGCTTTCTTT